This T cell receptor (beta chain) is from a study of blood T cells in healthy people across ages. Study-wide findings and caveats: Naive and antigen-experienced cells could not be conclusively compared, given unsorted PBMCs.

This clonotype has only a few counts. Its target is unknown. CDR3 length: 15 amino acids. Germline V lookup: CDR1 LGHNA, CDR2 YNFKEQ. V dropped 0 bases and J dropped 1 base, with 8 bases sitting between them. A sample-barcoded 5' primer and a J-beta primer mix were used in a second PCR of roughly 7 to 11 cycles. TCRdb re-analysed the 5' RACE reads in MiXCR, keeping a single row per CDR3 protein. The sample has approximately 780,000 distinct CDR3 sequences, approximately 24% seen once; the top ten hold approximately 2.9%. These data also featured in a second study, about T cells of mothers and their children.

The gene calls are TRBV4-2 and TRBJ2-3; TRBD1 or TRBD2 may be the D gene (6 bases each). Sequencing was carried out using blood. The receptor was derived from a boy aged 10-17 years in good health. The DNA of the CDR3 is TGTGCCAGCAGCCAAGAACGGGGGCGCACAGATACGCAGTATTTT. This encodes CASSQERGRTDTQYF.